Each of the 30 T cell receptor beta chains below was sequenced from the same sample in a study of T-cell memory formation after mild COVID-19. Via MiXCR, TCRdb re-called the 5' RACE reads, giving one row per CDR3 protein. The sample records about 560,000 distinct CDR3 sequences, roughly a sixth being singletons. Material for sequencing was PBMCs or a T cell subset sorted from them (not recorded which). These TCRs come from an adult woman who had mild COVID-19 (a few samples of this study predate the infection). Cell type and time point are not known.

This clonotype was seen repeatedly, ten times or more. V and J are TRBV21-1 and TRBJ1-1; the tabulated D call, TRBD1, remains unverified against the DNA. TRBV21-1 is a pseudogene segment. This CDR3 has 15 amino acids. Written as DNA, the CDR3 is TGTGCCAGCAGCCGCCGAGGACAGGGTCAATCTGAAGCTTTCTTT. Its protein is CASSRRGQGQSEAFF.

This clonotype was observed a handful of times. The V gene is TRBV4-2, the J gene TRBJ2-7, with 8 nucleotides matching TRBD2. The V gene end was trimmed by 0 bases and the J gene end by 6 bases; junction bases not matched to a gene: 16. This CDR3 region has 18 residues. Germline CDR1 LGHNA, CDR2 YNFKEQ. The CDR3 reads CASSQDEAVGREAGEQYF. The CDR3 DNA follows: TGTGCCAGCAGCCAAGACGAGGCCGTAGGGCGGGAGGCAGGCGAGCAGTACTTC.

Only a few counts were recorded for this clonotype. The gene calls are TRBV5-1 and TRBJ2-2; possible D gene TRBD2, 6 bases. This CDR3 spans 16 amino acids. Germline V gives CDR1 SGHRS, CDR2 YFSETQ. Trimming cost V 4 bases and J 3 bases, with 16 bases left between them. CDR3 in amino acids: CASSELGGGDTGELFF. The DNA for the CDR3 is TGCGCCAGCAGCGAACTCGGGGGAGGCGACACCGGGGAGCTGTTTTTT. The full variable domain, in which reference TRBV5-1 and TRBJ2-2 provide the parts outside the CDR3, is KAGVTQTPRYLIKTRGQQVTLSCSPISGHRSVSWYQQTPGQGLQFLFEYFSETQRNKGNFPGRFSGRQFSNSRSEMNVSTLELGDSALYLCASSELGGGDTGELFFGEGSRLTVL.

This clonotype was counted a few times. The rearrangement joins TRBV7-9 to TRBJ2-7, with D possibly being TRBD2 (5 bases). Germline values: CDR1 SEHNR, CDR2 FQNEAQ (reference sequence). V was cut by 0 bases and J by 3 bases, with 9 bases left in between. The CDR3 runs 14 residues. Here the CDR3 reads CASSLALAHYEQYF. DNA for the CDR3: TGTGCCAGCAGCTTAGCCCTAGCCCACTACGAGCAGTACTTC.

The rearrangement links TRBV20-1 to TRBJ1-2; 7 bases agree with TRBD1. The CDR3 has 14 residues. Germline V gene sequence: CDR1 DFQATT, CDR2 SNEGSKA (reference sequence). V lost 0 bases and J lost 2; bases outside the gene matches: 3. The CDR3 region has the DNA TGCAGTGCTAGAGACGGGACAGCAAACTATGGCTACACCTTC. Its protein is CSARDGTANYGYTF.

This clonotype has only a few counts. The chain combines TRBV7-2 with TRBJ2-7; TRBD2 agrees at 9 bases. Germline lookup yields CDR1 SGHTA and CDR2 FQGNSA. After removal of 1 base from V and 10 bases from J, the junction contained 8 bases not matched to a gene. The CDR3 has 14 residues. CDR3 nucleotide sequence: TGTGCCAGCAGCTTAGATCGGGCTAGCGGGGCTCAGTACTTC. Translating it yields CASSLDRASGAQYF.

The chain is built from TRBV18 and TRBJ1-1; D gene uncertain. CDR1 is KGHSH and CDR2 is LQKENI in the germline V gene. The CDR3 contains 14 residues. V dropped 2 bases and J dropped 4 bases, with 11 bases sitting between them. Here the CDR3 reads CASSPAGSGTEAFF. DNA for the CDR3: TGTGCCAGCTCACCAGCAGGTAGCGGCACTGAAGCTTTCTTT.

Concerning this clonotype itself: At one boundary the junction diverges from the germline segment, which might be a read error. The chain combines TRBV7-7 with TRBJ1-5, with a possible D match to TRBD1 (6 bases). The CDR3 runs 15 residues. Germline V lookup: CDR1 SSHAT, CDR2 FNYEAQ (reference sequence). The CDR3: CASSGDTDPHQPQHF. CDR3 nucleotide sequence: TGTGCTAGCAGCGGGGACACGGACCCGCATCAGCCCCAGCATTTT.

This clonotype turned up a few times. The chain has TRBV4-1 and TRBJ1-1, with D possibly matching TRBD1 (6 bases). V lost 3 bases, J lost 4 bases, and 12 bases lay in between. The CDR3 runs 14 residues. Germline V gives CDR1 MGHRA, CDR2 YSYEKL. The DNA of the CDR3 is TGCGCCAGCAGCCAGCAGGGGTTGCGCACTGAAGCTTTCTTT. Translated, it gives CASSQQGLRTEAFF.

V and J are TRBV6-1 and TRBJ1-5; D uncertain. The CDR3 consists of 16 residues. Germline loops: CDR1 MNHNS, CDR2 SASEGT. V was clipped by 3 bases and J by 2 bases, with 14 bases between them. CDR3 loop: CASSDLKRVGNQPQHF. CDR3 in DNA: TGTGCCAGCAGTGATTTGAAACGGGTGGGCAATCAGCCCCAGCATTTT.

This clonotype was seen a few times. This chain uses TRBV5-6 with TRBJ1-6; D may be TRBD1 (5 bases). The V end lost 4 bases, the J end lost 13 bases, and 18 bases lay between the germline ends. Germline V gene data show CDR1 as SGHDT and CDR2 as YYEEEE. The CDR3 sequence is 14 residues long. The CDR3, as DNA: TGTGCCAGCAGCCTGGGACGGCCCGGATTTCCCCTCCACTTT. Its protein is CASSLGRPGFPLHF.

This clonotype has ten or more counts. The chain combines TRBV7-9 with TRBJ2-1, with unresolved D. CDR3 length equals 12 residues. Per germline, CDR1 SEHNR and CDR2 FQNEAQ (reference sequence). V lost 4 bases, J lost 3 bases, and 4 bases lay in between. The CDR3 is CASSSNYNEQFF. The CDR3 DNA reads as TGTGCCAGCAGCTCCAACTACAATGAGCAGTTCTTC. The whole variable domain, filled in from reference TRBV7-9 and TRBJ2-1, reads DTGVSQNPRHKITKRGQNVTFRCDPISEHNRLYWYRQTLGQGPEFLTYFQNEAQLEKSRLLSDRFSAERPKGSFSTLEIQRTEQGDSAMYLCASSSNYNEQFFGPGTRLTVL.

This rearrangement joins TRBV30 to TRBJ2-3, with a possible D match to TRBD1 (7 bases). Germline V lookup: CDR1 GTSNPN, CDR2 SVGIG (reference sequence). Deletions cut 5 bases from V and 2 bases from J, with 17 bases between. The CDR3 loop spans 15 amino acids. The CDR3 sequence: CAWDFRGAHTDTQYF. For the CDR3, the DNA is TGTGCCTGGGACTTCAGGGGGGCCCACACAGATACGCAGTATTTT.

This clonotype was observed a few times. The J gene is TRBJ1-4, the V gene TRBV7-9; D not certain. This CDR3 spans 14 amino acids. V was cut by 5 bases and J by 10 bases, with 17 bases left in between. CDR1 is SEHNR and CDR2 is FQNEAQ in the germline V gene (reference sequence). CDR3 amino acids: CASSPTLERGKLFF. The CDR3 nucleotides are TGTGCCAGCAGCCCGACCCTAGAACGTGGAAAACTGTTTTTT. The full variable domain, completed using reference TRBV7-9 and TRBJ1-4, is DTGVSQNPRHKITKRGQNVTFRCDPISEHNRLYWYRQTLGQGPEFLTYFQNEAQLEKSRLLSDRFSAERPKGSFSTLEIQRTEQGDSAMYLCASSPTLERGKLFFGSGTQLSVL.

The chain employs TRBV27 and TRBJ2-5; no firm D call. The CDR3 length is 14 residues. Between the trimmed V and J ends, which lost 2 bases and 5 bases, there was a span of 12 bases. Per germline, CDR1 MNHEY and CDR2 SMNVEV (reference sequence). CDR3 in amino acids: CASSLGSFIETQYF. The DNA for the CDR3 is TGTGCCAGCAGTTTAGGTAGCTTTATCGAGACCCAGTACTTC.

Only a few counts were recorded for this clonotype. This chain uses TRBV27 with TRBJ1-2; D unresolved. The V and J ends lost 5 bases and 9 bases respectively, with 19 bases between them. The length of the CDR3 is 14 residues. From germline, CDR1 is MNHEY and CDR2 SMNVEV (reference sequence). The CDR3 nucleotides are TGTGCCAGCAGTCCTTTCTCTGACCCGGCGCGCTACACCTTC. Its translation: CASSPFSDPARYTF.

In this sample, this clonotype turned up a few times. The chain recombines TRBV5-6 with TRBJ2-7, with TRBD1 identical over 8 bases. CDR1 and CDR2 from the germline V gene are SGHDT and YYEEEE. The ends lost 7 bases at V and 4 bases at J; junction bases unmatched: 10. The CDR3 extends over 14 amino acids. The CDR3 spells CASQTGRTGYEQYF. CDR3 DNA: TGTGCCAGCCAGACAGGACGGACAGGGTACGAGCAGTACTTC.

This clonotype has a single count. V gene TRBV3-1 combines with J gene TRBJ2-1; no clear D. V was clipped by 2 bases and J by 5 bases, with 16 bases between them. From germline, CDR1 is LGHDT and CDR2 YNNKEL (reference sequence). This CDR3 contains 16 residues. CDR3 nucleotide sequence: TGTGCCAGCAGCCAACACGGTCTTGCGCCCAACAATGAGCAGTTCTTC. It specifies CASSQHGLAPNNEQFF.

This clonotype showed up just a few times. V gene TRBV12-3 or TRBV12-4 combines with J gene TRBJ2-1, with 10 bases matching TRBD2. Unmatched junction bases numbered 8, after V lost 6 bases and J lost 3 bases. There are 16 residues in the CDR3. CDR3 in amino acids: CASRHPGLASYNEQFF. CDR3 coding DNA: TGTGCCAGCAGACACCCGGGACTAGCGAGCTACAATGAGCAGTTCTTC.

The genes are TRBV4-1 and TRBJ1-2; unclear D gene. The CDR3 totals 13 residues. Germline V gene lookup returns CDR1 MGHRA and CDR2 YSYEKL. V shed 7 bases and J shed 5 bases, with 14 bases lying between them. Here the CDR3 DNA reads TGCGCCAGCAACGGACCAGGCGGGTATGGCTACACCTTC. Translation: CASNGPGGYGYTF.

This clonotype was seen more than once but under ten times. The chain is built from TRBV27 and TRBJ2-7, with D perhaps matching TRBD1 (6 bases). V was cut by 0 bases and J by 3 bases, with 12 bases left in between. The length of the CDR3 is 15 residues. Germline V gives CDR1 MNHEY, CDR2 SMNVEV (reference sequence). DNA of the CDR3: TGTGCCAGCAGTTTATCCGGGACACCACTCTACGAGCAGTACTTC. This codes for CASSLSGTPLYEQYF.

This clonotype was picked up a small number of times. The genes are TRBV18 and TRBJ2-6; D remains unclear. The CDR3 runs to 18 residues. Germline-derived CDR1 and CDR2 are KGHSH and LQKENI. The V gene lost 0 bases and the J gene lost 0 bases, with 12 bases spanning the gap. The CDR3 region has the DNA TGTGCCAGCTCACCACCGGGAAAGGATTTCTCTGGGGCCAACGTCCTGACTTTC. Amino acid sequence: CASSPPGKDFSGANVLTF.

This clonotype came up a few times. The chain uses TRBV15 and TRBJ2-1; 12 bases match TRBD2. V was pared by 0 bases and J by 8 bases, with 2 bases of the junction left unmatched. The germline V gene encodes CDR1 LNHNV and CDR2 YYDKDF (reference sequence). This CDR3 region has 15 residues. The chain's CDR3 is CATSRELAGGYEQFF. For the CDR3, the DNA is TGTGCCACCAGCAGAGAACTAGCGGGAGGTTATGAGCAGTTCTTC.

Ten or more counts support this clonotype. The chain employs TRBV20-1 and TRBJ1-1, with D perhaps matching TRBD1 (6 bases). The CDR3 sequence is 16 residues long. Deletions cut 5 bases from V and 0 bases from J, with 19 bases between. Looked up from germline, CDR1 is DFQATT and CDR2 is SNEGSKA (reference sequence). The CDR3, as DNA: TGCAGTGCTCCTGCGGGGACACTAACCATGAACACTGAAGCTTTCTTT. Its protein is CSAPAGTLTMNTEAFF.

The gene calls are TRBV9 and TRBJ2-5; D not certain. Germline V gives CDR1 SGDLS, CDR2 YYNGEE. The ends were cut back, 0 bases at V and 5 bases at J, with 11 bases in the middle. This CDR3 is 14 amino acids long. CDR3 bases: TGTGCCAGCAGCGTAGGTGGTCTAGGGGAGACCCAGTACTTC. Its protein product is CASSVGGLGETQYF.

This clonotype came up many times. The chain has TRBV2 and TRBJ1-1, with D perhaps matching TRBD1 (6 bases). CDR3 length: 14 amino acids. CDR1 is SNHLY, CDR2 FYNNEI, per germline. Trimming stripped 4 bases from V and 0 bases from J, with 9 bases between. The CDR3 spells CASSAGTMNTEAFF. CDR3 nucleotide sequence: TGTGCCAGCAGTGCGGGGACAATGAACACTGAAGCTTTCTTT. Full variable domain (rest looked up from reference TRBV2 and TRBJ1-1): EPEVTQTPSHQVTQMGQEVILRCVPISNHLYFYWYRQILGQKVEFLVSFYNNEISEKSEIFDDQFSVERPDGSNFTLKIRSTKLEDSAMYFCASSAGTMNTEAFFGQGTRLTVV.

The V gene is TRBV24-1, the J gene TRBJ1-5, with 8 nucleotides matching TRBD1. With 2 bases clipped from V and 3 bases from J, the junction kept 8 bases outside the gene matches. CDR1 is KGHDR, CDR2 SFDVKD, per germline. The CDR3 covers 17 residues. In DNA, the CDR3 is TGTGCCACCAGTGATTCGGGGCAGGGGGCTAACAATCAGCCCCAGCATTTT. It specifies CATSDSGQGANNQPQHF.

This clonotype has just a few counts. This chain connects TRBV29-1 to TRBJ1-2; D unresolved. The ends were cut back, 3 bases at V and 2 bases at J, with 7 bases in the middle. CDR3 length: 12 residues. The germline V gene encodes CDR1 SQVTM and CDR2 ANQGSEA. Here the CDR3 DNA reads TGCAGCGTTGACGATTTCAACTATGGCTACACCTTC. This codes for CSVDDFNYGYTF.

The sample holds a few counts of this clonotype. The rearrangement links TRBV7-9 to TRBJ1-1; 7 nucleotides agree with TRBD1. The CDR3 sequence is 14 residues long. The germline V gene encodes CDR1 SEHNR and CDR2 FQNEAQ (reference sequence). The trim removed 5 bases at V and 4 bases at J, leaving 7 bases unmatched. The CDR3 nucleotides read TGTGCCAGCAGCCCGACAGGGTCGGGCACTGAAGCTTTCTTT. Its translation: CASSPTGSGTEAFF.

V is TRBV10-3 and J is TRBJ2-1; tentatively, D is TRBD2 (7 bases). This CDR3 has 15 residues. V was trimmed by 0 bases and J by 8 bases, leaving 14 bases between them. Looked up from germline, CDR1 is ENHRY and CDR2 is SYGVKD. In DNA form, the CDR3 reads TGTGCCATCAGTGAGTCAGGGGGGGCCATATATGAGCAGTTCTTC. It yields the protein CAISESGGAIYEQFF.